The clone carrying this T cell receptor (beta chain) was picked up a small number of times. The data derive from a study of blood T cells in healthy people across ages. Using a J-beta primer mix together with a sample-barcoded 5' primer, a second PCR was run for roughly 6 to 12 cycles. TCRdb redid the calling of the 5' RACE reads with MiXCR, one entry per CDR3 protein. The sample contains approximately 810,000 distinct CDR3 sequences, around 34% of which appear only once. Germline CDR1 DFQATT, CDR2 SNEGSKA (reference sequence). J was trimmed by 0 bases and V by 0 bases; bases with no gene match: 12. This CDR3 region has 18 residues.

The rearrangement joins TRBV20-1 to TRBJ2-5; 8 bases are shared with TRBD1. The sequence was obtained from a man aged 18 to 30 in good health. The sample taken for sequencing was blood. This CDR3 reads CSAREWAGGLHDQETQYF. The DNA of the CDR3 is TGCAGTGCTAGAGAATGGGCAGGGGGCCTTCATGACCAAGAGACCCAGTACTTC.